The entry below describes one T cell receptor (beta chain). Its antigen is as yet unknown. This sample was taken from a study of T cell clonotyping in hematopoietic cell transplantation. Regarding the study as a whole: CD4 and CD8 repertoire contributions could not be separated without sorting. Graft donor and pretransplant recipient Inverse Simpson Index values predicted broader posttransplant TCR diversity.

Clones were read by immunoSEQ multiplex PCR, and TCRdb kept only the in-frame ones, dropping some. The data hold some 27,000 clones, with more than 70% observed a single time. Germline V lookup: CDR1 SEHNR, CDR2 FQNEAQ (reference sequence). This CDR3 has 15 residues. With V trimmed by 5 bases and J by 5 bases, 6 bases remained unmatched. The time point here: recipient sample about 28 days before transplant, after cytoreduction. The sample was peripheral blood mononuclear cells, taken before stem cell transplant. The rearrangement uses TRBV7-9 and TRBJ2-3; 11 bases are shared with TRBD1. The source is a middle-aged man with acute myeloid leukemia. Some clones in this sample may be carry-over from other donors' samples. In nucleotides, the CDR3 is TGTGCCAGCAGCACCCCGGGACAGGGGGGAGATACGCAGTATTTT. Amino acid sequence: CASSTPGQGGDTQYF. The whole variable domain, filled in from reference TRBV7-9 and TRBJ2-3, reads DTGVSQNPRHKITKRGQNVTFRCDPISEHNRLYWYRQTLGQGPEFLTYFQNEAQLEKSRLLSDRFSAERPKGSFSTLEIQRTEQGDSAMYLCASSTPGQGGDTQYFGPGTRLTVL.